One sample yielded the 29 T cell receptor beta chains listed below, sequenced in a study of regulatory T cells in long-lasting Graves disease. In building TCR beta libraries, iRepertoire HTBI primers were used together with Arm-PCR of CDR3 regions. In TCRdb, the multiplex PCR reads were re-called with MiXCR into one record per CDR3 protein. The sample holds around 430,000 distinct CDR3 sequences; about 20% are singletons and the top ten take approximately 14%. Time point meaning: persistent/refractory GD, antithyroid drugs over 5 years with positive TRAb. Generation of the TCR library employed RNA extracted from PBMCs. The specimen was peripheral blood mononuclear cells (PBMCs), collected when the disease was refractory, from a patient treated with antithyroid drugs. These receptor sequences come from a female donor with Graves disease.

This clonotype was picked up many times. The chain uses TRBV27 and TRBJ1-2; perhaps TRBD1 as D (5 bases). The V end lost 2 bases, the J end lost 2 bases, and 9 bases lay between the germline ends. The CDR3 sequence is 14 residues long. CDR1 is MNHEY, CDR2 SMNVEV, per germline (reference sequence). DNA of the CDR3: TGTGCCAGCAGTTTAAGGGGTTGGAACTATGGCTACACCTTC. This translates into CASSLRGWNYGYTF.

As regards this clonotype: This may arise from a read error, as a much more abundant clone is one base away. The genes are TRBV7-3 and TRBJ1-2, with TRBD1 identical over 7 bases. Per the germline V gene, CDR1 is SGHTA and CDR2 is FQGTGA. The CDR3 is made up of 15 amino acids. The CDR3 region is CTSSLGQNPGYGYTF. CDR3 nucleotide sequence: TGTACCAGCAGCCTGGGACAGAACCCGGGGTATGGCTACACCTTC.

Regarding this clonotype: A single base separates this from a much larger clone, so it may be a read error. This chain uses TRBV2 with TRBJ1-1; D possibly corresponds to TRBD1 (5 bases). The CDR3 has 15 amino acids. Trimming removed 8 bases from V and 1 base from J, with 17 bases in between. Germline CDR1 reads SNHLY; CDR2 reads FYNNEI. The DNA of the CDR3 is TGTGCCAGCGGGCTTACCGGGACTGCGAACACTGAAGCTTTCTTT. This codes for CASGLTGTANTEAFF.

This clonotype was seen repeatedly, ten times or more. The chain uses TRBV28 and TRBJ1-2; the match to TRBD1 covers 9 bases. J was trimmed by 6 bases and V by 5 bases; bases with no gene match: 10. The CDR3 runs to 15 residues. From germline, CDR1 is MDHEN and CDR2 SYDVKM. The CDR3 nucleotides are TGTGCCAGCAGTCCTTCCGGGACAGGGAAAAATGGCTACACCTTC. Amino acid sequence: CASSPSGTGKNGYTF.

V and J are TRBV20-1 and TRBJ1-1, with 7 positions matching TRBD1. The ends lost 6 bases at V and 7 bases at J; junction bases unmatched: 8. In germline, CDR1 is DFQATT, CDR2 SNEGSKA (reference sequence). CDR3 length: 12 amino acids. DNA of the CDR3: TGCAGTGCAGAGACAGGGCTAAATGAAGCTTTCTTT. Its translation is CSAETGLNEAFF.

Many counts were recorded for this clonotype. This chain uses TRBV29-1 with TRBJ2-5; D perhaps matches TRBD1 (5 bases). V gave up 0 bases and J gave up 5 bases, with 16 bases separating them. Per germline, CDR1 SQVTM and CDR2 ANQGSEA. This CDR3 contains 15 residues. The CDR3 DNA reads as TGCAGCGTTGAAGATCTTATTAGGGGTATTGAGACCCAGTACTTC. This gives the protein CSVEDLIRGIETQYF.

The table lists this clonotype with a few counts. The CDR3 protein is CAISESYLDRGYGYTF. The DNA for the CDR3 is TGTGCCATCAGTGAGTCGTATCTTGACAGGGGGTATGGCTACACCTTC. The genes are TRBV10-3 and TRBJ1-2; 9 bases line up with TRBD1. The CDR3 runs to 16 residues. V lost 0 bases and J lost 5; bases outside the gene matches: 7. The V gene's germline CDR1 is ENHRY and CDR2 SYGVKD.

This sequence joins TRBV3-1 and TRBJ1-2, with TRBD1 matching over 7 bases. This CDR3 spans 16 amino acids. Germline V gene data show CDR1 as LGHDT and CDR2 as YNNKEL (reference sequence). With 4 bases clipped from V and 3 bases from J, the junction kept 11 bases outside the gene matches. In DNA form, the CDR3 reads TGTGCCAGCAGCCGCCTGGGACAGCCCCAGGACTATGGCTACACCTTC. Translation gives CASSRLGQPQDYGYTF.

This clonotype has only a few counts. The chain joins TRBV24-1 to TRBJ2-2, with D maybe TRBD1 (5 bases). Trimming cost V 0 bases and J 5 bases, with 9 bases left between them. The CDR3 runs 15 residues. Germline CDR1 and CDR2: KGHDR and SFDVKD. The CDR3 reads CATSDLQGLTGELFF. The CDR3 nucleotides read TGTGCCACCAGTGATTTGCAGGGCCTGACCGGGGAGCTGTTTTTT.

This chain joins TRBV29-1 and TRBJ1-2; D remains unclear. Per germline, CDR1 SQVTM and CDR2 ANQGSEA. This CDR3 comprises 13 residues. In nucleotides, the CDR3 is TGCACCTGTTCCGGACGCGGGAAATATGGCTACACCTTC. It codes for CTCSGRGKYGYTF.

Many counts were recorded for this clonotype. The V gene is TRBV10-3, the J gene TRBJ2-2, with 9 bases fitting TRBD1. The CDR3 runs 16 residues. The germline V gene encodes CDR1 ENHRY and CDR2 SYGVKD. V was clipped by 8 bases and J by 10 bases; unmatched bases: 17. CDR3 loop: CAIRPRTGEGRVELFF. The CDR3 DNA follows: TGTGCCATCCGCCCCCGGACAGGGGAAGGAAGAGTGGAGCTGTTTTTT.

In regard to this clonotype: A clone one base away is much larger, so this may be a read error. No conserved phenylalanine or tryptophan is present at the end of the CDR3, so a read error is the likely explanation. J is TRBJ1-4 and V is TRBV28, with D possibly matching TRBD1 (5 bases). From germline, CDR1 is MDHEN and CDR2 SYDVKM. CDR3 length: 15 amino acids. V was trimmed by 3 bases and J by 7 bases, leaving 15 bases between them. For the CDR3, the DNA is TGTGCCAGCAGTTTTATGGAACCTCAGGGTGAAAAACTGTTTCTT. Protein: CASSFMEPQGEKLFL.

The sample holds a few counts of this clonotype. For the CDR3, the DNA is TGTGCCACCAGCAGAGCAGGGGTCGGATACGAGCAGTACTTC. This sequence encodes CATSRAGVGYEQYF. The chain is built from TRBV15 and TRBJ2-7, with D tentatively TRBD1 (6 bases). Deletions cut 1 base from V and 4 bases from J, with 11 bases between. Germline V gives CDR1 LNHNV, CDR2 YYDKDF (reference sequence). The CDR3 length is 14 residues.

This clonotype has a count of ten or more. This rearrangement joins TRBV28 to TRBJ1-1; perhaps TRBD1 as D (5 bases). Germline lookup yields CDR1 MDHEN and CDR2 SYDVKM. This CDR3 has 15 amino acids. The V and J ends lost 7 bases and 4 bases respectively, with 19 bases between them. Written as DNA, the CDR3 is TGTGCCAGCACCCGGGACCCGGAAGGGGTCACTGAAGCTTTCTTT. Translation: CASTRDPEGVTEAFF.

The sample holds a few counts of this clonotype. This chain connects TRBV27 to TRBJ1-5; D unclear. This CDR3 comprises 16 residues. Trimming removed 5 bases at V and 6 bases at J, with 20 bases between. The germline V gene has CDR1 MNHEY and CDR2 SMNVEV (reference sequence). The CDR3 region has the DNA TGTGCCAGCAGTCCCTATGTGGCCACCGAGGGTCAGCCCCAGCATTTT. It specifies CASSPYVATEGQPQHF.

This clonotype was seen at least ten times. V gene TRBV28 combines with J gene TRBJ1-2; TRBD1 is a possible D gene (6 bases). Germline V gene sequence: CDR1 MDHEN, CDR2 SYDVKM. V lost 4 bases and J 2 bases, leaving 11 bases between the germline ends. This CDR3 spans 14 amino acids. CDR3 sequence: CASSSPDRNYGYTF. The CDR3 nucleotides are TGTGCCAGCAGTTCCCCGGACAGAAACTATGGCTACACCTTC.

In its sample, this clonotype was seen many times. V usage is TRBV6-1 and J usage is TRBJ1-2; D remains unclear. This CDR3 comprises 14 residues. V lost 7 bases to trimming and J lost 8 bases, with 20 bases between them. Germline V lookup: CDR1 MNHNS, CDR2 SASEGT. The CDR3 protein is CASKVLPKGYGYTF. CDR3 bases: TGTGCCAGCAAGGTCCTACCTAAGGGATACGGCTACACCTTC.

This clonotype was seen repeatedly, ten times or more. V usage is TRBV28 and J usage is TRBJ2-7, with a tentative D call TRBD1 (6 bases). Germline CDR1 is MDHEN and CDR2 is SYDVKM. The V and J ends lost 3 bases and 6 bases respectively, with 15 bases between them. CDR3 length: 14 residues. The CDR3 spells CASSLSQGFGEQYF. DNA of the CDR3: TGTGCCAGCAGTTTGAGCCAGGGGTTTGGCGAGCAGTACTTC.

This clonotype has at least ten counts. This chain joins TRBV7-2 and TRBJ1-2, with TRBD1 identical over 8 bases. CDR3 length: 14 residues. Germline V gene sequence: CDR1 SGHTA, CDR2 FQGNSA. With V trimmed by 5 bases and J by 7 bases, 9 bases remained unmatched. The CDR3 here is CASSPTGEGGGYTF. The CDR3 bases are TGTGCCAGCAGCCCGACAGGGGAAGGCGGTGGCTACACCTTC.

The rearrangement joins TRBV4-3 to TRBJ1-2; 9 bases are a match to TRBD1. Germline V gives CDR1 LGHNA, CDR2 YSLEER. This CDR3 region has 17 residues. V lost 0 bases to trimming and J lost 0 bases; unmatched junction nucleotides: 5. The CDR3 spells CASSQDRGTGTNYGYTF. CDR3 nucleotide sequence: TGCGCCAGCAGCCAAGATCGAGGGACAGGGACTAACTATGGCTACACCTTC.

This clonotype was detected many times. The chain links TRBV28 to TRBJ2-5; D ambiguous. In germline, CDR1 is MDHEN, CDR2 SYDVKM. The V end lost 2 bases, the J end lost 0 bases, and 7 bases lay between the germline ends. The CDR3 covers 14 residues. CDR3 coding DNA: TGTGCCAGCAGTTTAATGCAGTACCAAGAGACCCAGTACTTC. It is translated as CASSLMQYQETQYF. Full variable domain (missing parts from reference TRBV28 and TRBJ2-5): DVKVTQSSRYLVKRTGEKVFLECVQDMDHENMFWYRQDPGLGLRLIYFSYDVKMKEKGDIPEGYSVSREKKERFSLILESASTNQTSMYLCASSLMQYQETQYFGPGTRLLVL.

This clonotype came up many times. V usage is TRBV7-2 and J usage is TRBJ2-2, with a tentative D call TRBD2 (6 bases). This CDR3 region has 17 residues. Trimming stripped 3 bases from V and 2 bases from J, with 16 bases between. Germline V gene data show CDR1 as SGHTA and CDR2 as FQGNSA. The CDR3 here is CASSFPTSSYNTGELFF. The CDR3 DNA follows: TGTGCCAGCAGCTTTCCCACTAGCTCCTATAACACCGGGGAGCTGTTTTTT. Full variable domain (rest looked up from reference TRBV7-2 and TRBJ2-2): GAGVSQSPSNKVTEKGKDVELRCDPISGHTALYWYRQSLGQGLEFLIYFQGNSAPDKSGLPSDRFSAERTGGSVSTLTIQRTQQEDSAVYLCASSFPTSSYNTGELFFGEGSRLTVL.

This clonotype has at least ten counts. This CDR3 is CASRQRDIGRDGYTF. The CDR3 DNA is TGTGCCAGCAGACAGCGGGACATCGGAAGGGATGGCTACACCTTC. The rearrangement uses TRBV6-1 and TRBJ1-2; D may be TRBD1 (6 bases). This CDR3 contains 15 residues. Between the trimmed V and J ends, which lost 6 bases and 6 bases, there was a span of 20 bases. Germline CDR1 and CDR2: MNHNS and SASEGT.

The chain is built from TRBV28 and TRBJ2-7; 8 bases fit TRBD1. The CDR3 is 15 amino acids. V lost 5 bases to trimming and J lost 0 bases; unmatched junction nucleotides: 6. Germline V gene data show CDR1 as MDHEN and CDR2 as SYDVKM. This CDR3 is CASSPTGVFSYEQYF. CDR3 nucleotides: TGTGCCAGCAGTCCGACAGGGGTTTTCTCCTACGAGCAGTACTTC.

This clonotype occurred many times. The chain uses TRBV19 and TRBJ1-2; D gene unclear. There are 13 residues in the CDR3. The germline V gene encodes CDR1 LNHDA and CDR2 SQIVND (reference sequence). Trimming took off 10 bases at V and 8 bases at J, with 20 bases between the two ends. In DNA form, the CDR3 reads TGTGCCACCCGCATCGGGAAGGCCTCGGGCTACACCTTC. This codes for CATRIGKASGYTF.

This clonotype occurred once. The chain has TRBV30 and TRBJ1-1; 8 bases map to TRBD1. The V gene end was trimmed by 4 bases and the J gene end by 6 bases; junction bases not matched to a gene: 4. CDR1 and CDR2 from the germline V gene are GTSNPN and SVGIG (reference sequence). This CDR3 spans 12 amino acids. The CDR3 DNA sequence: TGTGCCTGGAACAGGGGGGAGGCTGAAGCTTTCTTT. Its protein product is CAWNRGEAEAFF.

This sequence joins TRBV3-1 and TRBJ2-5; TRBD1 or TRBD2 may be the D gene (6 bases each). Germline-derived CDR1 and CDR2 are LGHDT and YNNKEL (reference sequence). With 4 bases removed from V and 0 bases from J, the gap between germline ends came to 12 bases. The CDR3 has 15 residues. In DNA, the CDR3 is TGTGCCAGCAGCCGAGGAGGGACATACCAAGAGACCCAGTACTTC. Protein product: CASSRGGTYQETQYF.

Only one count was recorded for this clonotype. V is TRBV4-1 and J is TRBJ2-5; 9 nucleotides match TRBD2. The CDR3 is made up of 17 amino acids. In germline, CDR1 is MGHRA, CDR2 YSYEKL. V was clipped by 0 bases and J by 5 bases; unmatched bases: 10. In DNA form, the CDR3 reads TGCGCCAGCAGCCAAGATCTCGGCGGGGGGGCCGGGGAGACCCAGTACTTC. Translating gives CASSQDLGGGAGETQYF.

This clonotype came up a few times. The CDR3 nucleotides read TGCGCCAGCAGCTTGGCGGGGGGCGGTAAGACCCAGTACTTC. Protein: CASSLAGGGKTQYF. The chain recombines TRBV5-1 with TRBJ2-5; D is perhaps TRBD2 (7 bases). V was shortened by 0 bases and J by 6 bases, with 12 bases between the two germline ends. The CDR3 spans 14 residues. Germline V gene data show CDR1 as SGHRS and CDR2 as YFSETQ. The full variable domain, with the rest looked up from reference TRBV5-1 and TRBJ2-5, is KAGVTQTPRYLIKTRGQQVTLSCSPISGHRSVSWYQQTPGQGLQFLFEYFSETQRNKGNFPGRFSGRQFSNSRSEMNVSTLELGDSALYLCASSLAGGGKTQYFGPGTRLLVL.